This entry lists 4 T cell receptor delta chains sequenced from one sample in a study of DNA immune sequencing with unique molecular identifiers. All 8 TRDV and 4 TRDJ genes were targeted in 32-plex amplification of genomic DNA. In roughly 3 barcoding PCR cycles, molecules received a 12-nucleotide UMI, then adapter PCR followed. TCRdb redid clone calling on the multiplex PCR reads using CATT. The sample has under 6,000 delta-chain clones; approximately 11% are singletons. The sample consisted of gamma-delta T cells enriched from blood buffy coat, or unenriched PBMCs (not recorded which). The receptors here all came from a human donor in good health.

This clone occurred a few times. TCRdb's protein, taken from a much larger clone, differs from this DNA's translation at residue 11, likely owing to a read error; the protein displayed comes from the DNA. The J gene is TRDJ1, the V gene TRDV2; the D is unclear. Per the germline V gene, CDR1 is GEAIGNYY and CDR2 is EKD. The CDR3 is made up of 15 amino acids. For the CDR3, the DNA is TGTGCCTGTGACACCGTAGGGAGTTACACCGAAAAACTCATCTTT. Its protein product is CACDTVGSYTEKLIF.

As for this clone: For this DNA, TCRdb reports the protein of a much larger clone, which diverges at residue 7, most likely from a read error; the protein presented here is translated directly from the DNA. V usage is TRDV2 and J usage is TRDJ1; 8 bases line up with TRDD3. The CDR3 loop spans 17 amino acids. Germline-derived CDR1 and CDR2 are GEAIGNYY and EKD. The V gene end was trimmed by 0 bases and the J gene end by 2 bases; junction bases not matched to a gene: 10. The CDR3 protein is CACDTVVGYAGTDKLIF. CDR3 coding DNA: TGTGCCTGTGACACCGTTGTGGGATACGCTGGGACCGATAAACTCATCTTT.

This clone was observed many times. The V call is TRDV2, the J call TRDJ1; TRDD3 agrees at 10 bases. With 0 bases clipped from V and 2 bases from J, the junction kept 11 bases outside the gene matches. Germline CDR1 and CDR2: GEAIGNYY and EKD. CDR3 length equals 18 residues. This chain's CDR3 is CACDTVGTLGDITDKLIF. In DNA, the CDR3 is TGTGCCTGTGACACCGTGGGGACTCTGGGGGATATTACCGATAAACTCATCTTT.

Judged by abundance, this clone is medium-sized. The chain uses TRDV2 and TRDJ1; D is uncertain. The V end was cut by 0 bases, the J end by 2 bases, with 9 bases between. CDR3 length: 14 amino acids. Per the germline V gene, CDR1 is GEAIGNYY and CDR2 is EKD. CDR3 nucleotides: TGTGCCTGTGACACCTTAGGACGTACCGATAAACTCATCTTT. This codes for CACDTLGRTDKLIF.